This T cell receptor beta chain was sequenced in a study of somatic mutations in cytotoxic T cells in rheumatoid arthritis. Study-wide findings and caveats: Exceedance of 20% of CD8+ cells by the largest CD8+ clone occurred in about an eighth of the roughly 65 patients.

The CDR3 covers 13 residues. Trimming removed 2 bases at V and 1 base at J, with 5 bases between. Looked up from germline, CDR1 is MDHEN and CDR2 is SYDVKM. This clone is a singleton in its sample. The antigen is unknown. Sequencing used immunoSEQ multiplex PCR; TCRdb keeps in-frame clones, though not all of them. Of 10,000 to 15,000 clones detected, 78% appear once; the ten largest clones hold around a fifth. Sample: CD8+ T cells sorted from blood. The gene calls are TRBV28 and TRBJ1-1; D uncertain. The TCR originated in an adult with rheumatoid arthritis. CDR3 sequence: CASSLTANTEAFF. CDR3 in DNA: TGTGCCAGCAGTTTAACAGCGAACACTGAAGCTTTCTTT.